In this sample, the clone carrying this T cell receptor (beta chain) turned up a few times. The data were taken from a study of spatial heterogeneity in lung cancer. For the study at large: Beta-chain sequences consistently outnumbered alpha-chain sequences in detection.

Time point noted: sample taken at primary tumor resection. The sequenced material consisted of unsorted whole RNA from tumor, nontumor lung or frozen PBMC. This CDR3 comprises 12 residues. Trimming left V 6 bases short and J 4 bases short, with 13 bases between. Per the germline V gene, CDR1 is DFQATT and CDR2 is SNEGSKA (reference sequence). One entry per CDR3 protein, called by TCRdb with MiXCR from the 5' RACE reads. The sample consists of about 12,000 distinct CDR3 sequences, 14% of them appearing once. The sequencing used PBMCs, collected at surgery. This sequence was found in a male donor with early-stage non-small cell lung cancer. This chain connects TRBV20-1 to TRBJ2-7; D tentatively fits TRBD1 or TRBD2 (6 bases each). Here the CDR3 DNA reads TGCAGTGCGACCCGAGGGGGGTACGAGCAGTACTTC. The encoded protein is CSATRGGYEQYF.